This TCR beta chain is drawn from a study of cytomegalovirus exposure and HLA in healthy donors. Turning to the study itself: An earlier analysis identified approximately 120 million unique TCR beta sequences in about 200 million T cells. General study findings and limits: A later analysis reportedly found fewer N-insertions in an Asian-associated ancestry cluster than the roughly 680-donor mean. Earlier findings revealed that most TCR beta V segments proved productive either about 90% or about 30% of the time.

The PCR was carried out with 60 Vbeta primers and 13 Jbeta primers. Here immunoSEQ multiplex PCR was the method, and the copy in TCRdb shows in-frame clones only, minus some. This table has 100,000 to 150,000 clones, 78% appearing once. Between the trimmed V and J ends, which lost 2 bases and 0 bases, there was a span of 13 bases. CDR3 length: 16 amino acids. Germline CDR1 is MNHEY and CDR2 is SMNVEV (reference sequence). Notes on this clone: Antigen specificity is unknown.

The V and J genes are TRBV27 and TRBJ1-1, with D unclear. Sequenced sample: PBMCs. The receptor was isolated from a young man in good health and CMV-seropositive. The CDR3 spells CASSLRRGTLNTEAFF. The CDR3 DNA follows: TGTGCCAGCAGTTTACGCCGGGGTACTTTGAACACTGAAGCTTTCTTT.